Reported below is one TCR beta chain. Its antigen is currently unknown. The sample originates from a study of persistence of HIV-infected CD4 T cells. Notes on the study in general: Compared with CD3/CD28-stimulated cells, CMV- and Gag-responding cells showed lower TCRbeta richness.

Sequencing used immunoSEQ version 4 in survey mode. The protocol was immunoSEQ multiplex PCR, while the TCRdb copy is restricted to in-frame clones and leaves out a portion. The sample carries 44,000 or so clones, roughly nine tenths recorded once. The germline V gene has CDR1 SGDLS and CDR2 YYNGEE. This CDR3 region has 14 residues. V lost 3 bases, J lost 7 bases, and 11 bases lay in between. Cells were stimulated nonspecifically with anti-CD3/anti-CD28 magnetic beads. Sorting of responding CD4+ T cells relied on upregulated CD40 ligand together with CD69. CD8+ T cells were removed from PBMCs prior to stimulation.

This TCR was recovered from an adult man with HIV who was CMV-seropositive. The rearrangement joins TRBV9 to TRBJ1-6, with a weak D call TRBD1 (6 bases). Sequencing used CD4+ T cells sorted from PBMCs after approximately 19-hour stimulation, obtained from a patient who received antiretroviral therapy. The CDR3, as DNA: TGTGCCAGCAGCGCACAGGGCAGCAATTCACCCCTCCACTTT. It encodes CASSAQGSNSPLHF.